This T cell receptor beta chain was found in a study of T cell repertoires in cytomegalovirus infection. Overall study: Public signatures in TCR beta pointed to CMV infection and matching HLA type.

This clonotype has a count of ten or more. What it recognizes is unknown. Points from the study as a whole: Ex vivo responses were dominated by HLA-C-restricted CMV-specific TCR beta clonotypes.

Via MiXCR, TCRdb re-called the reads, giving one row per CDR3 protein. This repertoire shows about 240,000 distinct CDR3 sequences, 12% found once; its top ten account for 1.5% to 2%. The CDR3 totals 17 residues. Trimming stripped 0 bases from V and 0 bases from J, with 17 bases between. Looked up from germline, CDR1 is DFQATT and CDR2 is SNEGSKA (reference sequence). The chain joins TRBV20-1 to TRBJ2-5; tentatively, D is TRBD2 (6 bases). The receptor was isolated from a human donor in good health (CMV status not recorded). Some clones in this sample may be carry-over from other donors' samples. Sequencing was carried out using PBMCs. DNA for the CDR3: TGCAGTGCTAGAGATGGCGAGAGTTGGGAGGACCAAGAGACCCAGTACTTC. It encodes CSARDGESWEDQETQYF.